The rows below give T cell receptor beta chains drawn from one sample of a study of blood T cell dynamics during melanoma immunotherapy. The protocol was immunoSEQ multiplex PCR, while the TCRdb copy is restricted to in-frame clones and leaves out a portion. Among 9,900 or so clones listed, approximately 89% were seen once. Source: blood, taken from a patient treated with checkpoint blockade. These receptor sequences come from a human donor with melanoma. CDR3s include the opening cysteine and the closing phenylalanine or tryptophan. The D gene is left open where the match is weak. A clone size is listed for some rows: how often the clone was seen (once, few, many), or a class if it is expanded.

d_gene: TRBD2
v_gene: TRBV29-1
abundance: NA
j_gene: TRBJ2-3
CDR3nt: TGCAGCGTTGGGGGTCTAGCGGGAGGGCGCGGTACAGATACGCAGTATTTT
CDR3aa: CSVGGLAGGRGTDTQYF

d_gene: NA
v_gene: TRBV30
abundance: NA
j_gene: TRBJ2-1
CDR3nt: TGTGCCTGGAAGGAGACGTGGGGCAATGAGCAGTTCTTC
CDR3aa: CAWKETWGNEQFF

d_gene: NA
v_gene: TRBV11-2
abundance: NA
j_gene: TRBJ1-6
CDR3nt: TGTGCCAGCAGTTACAGGGTCCGGAATTCACCCCTCCACTTT
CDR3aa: CASSYRVRNSPLHF

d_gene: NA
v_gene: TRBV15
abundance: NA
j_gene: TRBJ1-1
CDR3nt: TGTGCCACCAGCAGAGATATACCGCCAGGGGTAGGGACTGAAGCTTTCTTT
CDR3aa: CATSRDIPPGVGTEAFF

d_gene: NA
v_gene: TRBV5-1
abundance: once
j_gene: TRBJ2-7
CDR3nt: TGCGCCAGCAGCTTTGCCGGGTTCAACGAGCAGTACTTC
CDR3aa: CASSFAGFNEQYF

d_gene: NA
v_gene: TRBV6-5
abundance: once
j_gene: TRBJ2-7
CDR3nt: TGTGCCAGCAGTTACGGGGGTCCCTACGAGCAGTACTTC
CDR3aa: CASSYGGPYEQYF

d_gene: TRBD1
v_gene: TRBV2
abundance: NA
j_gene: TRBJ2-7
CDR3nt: TGTGCCAGCAGTCCTACCGGGACAGGGACCTACGAGCAGTACTTC
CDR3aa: CASSPTGTGTYEQYF

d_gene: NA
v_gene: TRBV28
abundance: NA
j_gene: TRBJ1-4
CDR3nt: TGTGCCAGCAGTTCTAATGAAAAACTGTTTTTT
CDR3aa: CASSSNEKLFF

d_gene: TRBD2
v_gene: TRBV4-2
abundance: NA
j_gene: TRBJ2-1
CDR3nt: TGTGCCAGCAGCCCCCGGACTAGCGGGACCTACAATGAGCAGTTCTTC
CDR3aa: CASSPRTSGTYNEQFF

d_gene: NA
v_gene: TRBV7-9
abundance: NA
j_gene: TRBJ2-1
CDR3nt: TGTGCCAGCAGACTTCAGGGTAGCCACTACAATGAGCAGTTCTTC
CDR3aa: CASRLQGSHYNEQFF

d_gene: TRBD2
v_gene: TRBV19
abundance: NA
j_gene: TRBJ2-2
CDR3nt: TGTGCCAGTAGTTATCCGGGACTAGCGGGAGTCGAGTACACCGGGGAGCTGTTTTTT
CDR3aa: CASSYPGLAGVEYTGELFF

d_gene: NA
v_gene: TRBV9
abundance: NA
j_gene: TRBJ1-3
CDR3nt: TGTGCCAGCAGCAAGGGGGGACTAGCAGGAAACACCATATATTTT
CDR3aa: CASSKGGLAGNTIYF

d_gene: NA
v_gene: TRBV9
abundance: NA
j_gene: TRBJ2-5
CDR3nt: TGTGCCAGCAGCCCGAGGCTCAGTGACGAGACCCAGTACTTC
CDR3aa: CASSPRLSDETQYF

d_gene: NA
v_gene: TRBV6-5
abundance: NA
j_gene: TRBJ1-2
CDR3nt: TGTGCCAGCCGAGATCAGGAAGGGTACTATGGCTACACCTTC
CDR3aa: CASRDQEGYYGYTF

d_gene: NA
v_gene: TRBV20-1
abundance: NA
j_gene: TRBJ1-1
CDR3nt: TGCAGTGCCTCGAACACTGAAGCTTTCTTT
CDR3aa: CSASNTEAFF

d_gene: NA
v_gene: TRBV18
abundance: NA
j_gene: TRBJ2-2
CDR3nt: TGTGCCAGCTCACCCTTAGACACCGGGGAGCTGTTTTTT
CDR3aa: CASSPLDTGELFF

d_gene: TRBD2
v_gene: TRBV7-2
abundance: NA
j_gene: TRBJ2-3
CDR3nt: TGTGCCAGCAGCTTATACGGCGGGAGGAGCACAGATACGCAGTATTTT
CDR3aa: CASSLYGGRSTDTQYF

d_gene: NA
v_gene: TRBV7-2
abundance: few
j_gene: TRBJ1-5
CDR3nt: TGTGCCAGCAGCTCGGACGGCCCAGGTCAGCCCCAGCATTTT
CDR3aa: CASSSDGPGQPQHF

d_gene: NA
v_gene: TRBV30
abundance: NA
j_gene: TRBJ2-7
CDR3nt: TGTGCCTGGAGTGTAGCCAATAACTACGAGCAGTACTTC
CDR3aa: CAWSVANNYEQYF

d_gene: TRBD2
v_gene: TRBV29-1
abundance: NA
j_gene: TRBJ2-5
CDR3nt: TGCAGCGTTCATATAGCGGGAGAGGCACAGACCCAGTACTTC
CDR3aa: CSVHIAGEAQTQYF

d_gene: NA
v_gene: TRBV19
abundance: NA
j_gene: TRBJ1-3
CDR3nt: TGTGCCAGTAGTATTTGGTTCTCCGGAAACACCATATATTTT
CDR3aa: CASSIWFSGNTIYF

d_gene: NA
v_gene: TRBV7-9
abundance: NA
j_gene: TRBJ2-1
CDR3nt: TGTGCCAGCAGCCTAGCTGGGGCGGGAATCTATAATAATGAGCAGTTCTTC
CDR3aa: CASSLAGAGIYNNEQFF

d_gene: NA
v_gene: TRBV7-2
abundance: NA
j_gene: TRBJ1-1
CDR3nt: TGTGCCAGCAGCCGGGCCGGCCCGGCAAATACTGAAGCTTTCTTT
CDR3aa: CASSRAGPANTEAFF